These 8 T cell receptor beta chains came from one sample sequenced in a study of shared T cell receptors in the human thymus. Assay: immunoSEQ multiplex PCR; the TCRdb copy retains only in-frame clones and omits some. The table includes more than 550,000 clones, about 90% detected once. In addition, the sample was reused for a study of human thymus T cells.

Sample: thymocytes. The receptors derive from a boy in the first two years of life with a congenital heart defect.

The genes are TRBV7-2 and TRBJ2-3; 7 bases fit TRBD2. CDR1 is SGHTA and CDR2 is FQGNSA in the germline V gene. The CDR3 contains 15 residues. Losses at the gene ends were 6 bases for V and 5 bases for J; bases not matched to a gene: 11. The CDR3 DNA reads as TGTGCCAGCAGGATCTCTAGCGGCTCTCAAGATACGCAGTATTTT. Translating gives CASRISSGSQDTQYF.

The chain couples TRBV5-1 to TRBJ2-1; D perhaps matches TRBD1 (5 bases). The V gene's germline CDR1 is SGHRS and CDR2 YFSETQ. The CDR3 has 13 amino acids. V was clipped by 3 bases and J by 8 bases, with 12 bases between them. This CDR3 is CASSSGRAHEQFF. The CDR3, as DNA: TGCGCCAGCAGCTCCGGCAGGGCTCATGAGCAGTTCTTC.

The gene calls are TRBV5-1 and TRBJ1-4; TRBD1 agrees at 8 bases. V shed 2 bases, J shed 0 bases, and the junction held 6 bases outside the gene matches. CDR1 SGHRS and CDR2 YFSETQ come from the germline V gene. The CDR3 is made up of 17 amino acids. The CDR3 coding sequence is TGCGCCAGCAGCTTCGACAGGGGTCAACCAACTAATGAAAAACTGTTTTTT. It encodes CASSFDRGQPTNEKLFF. Complete variable domain (other parts from reference TRBV5-1 and TRBJ1-4): KAGVTQTPRYLIKTRGQQVTLSCSPISGHRSVSWYQQTPGQGLQFLFEYFSETQRNKGNFPGRFSGRQFSNSRSEMNVSTLELGDSALYLCASSFDRGQPTNEKLFFGSGTQLSVL.

The CDR3 nucleotides are TGTGCCAGCAGCCTTCGGGTCAACTACGAGCAGTACTTC. Translating it yields CASSLRVNYEQYF. The rearrangement uses TRBV7-9 and TRBJ2-7; D remains ambiguous. CDR1 SEHNR and CDR2 FQNEAQ come from the germline V gene (reference sequence). Trimming took 5 bases from V and 3 from J, leaving 11 bases between them. CDR3 length: 13 amino acids.

The count of this clone is one. This chain connects TRBV7-9 to TRBJ2-3; 7 bases are shared with TRBD1. This CDR3 is 14 amino acids long. Trimming at V came to 3 bases and at J to 5 bases, leaving 5 bases not matched to a gene. CDR1 SEHNR and CDR2 FQNEAQ come from the germline V gene (reference sequence). CDR3 DNA sequence: TGTGCCAGCAGCTTTAGACAGGGTCGAGATACGCAGTATTTT. This encodes CASSFRQGRDTQYF. Looking up the rest from reference TRBV7-9 and TRBJ2-3 gives the full variable domain: DTGVSQNPRHKITKRGQNVTFRCDPISEHNRLYWYRQTLGQGPEFLTYFQNEAQLEKSRLLSDRFSAERPKGSFSTLEIQRTEQGDSAMYLCASSFRQGRDTQYFGPGTRLTVL.

The rearrangement joins TRBV19 to TRBJ1-1; no firm D call. Germline V lookup: CDR1 LNHDA, CDR2 SQIVND (reference sequence). This CDR3 contains 14 residues. The V end lost 1 base, the J end lost 0 bases, and 6 bases lay between the germline ends. The CDR3 sequence is CASSIAEMNTEAFF. The CDR3 DNA is TGTGCCAGTAGTATAGCGGAGATGAACACTGAAGCTTTCTTT.

J is TRBJ2-3 and V is TRBV18; maybe TRBD2 (5 bases). Germline assignment: CDR1 KGHSH and CDR2 LQKENI. This CDR3 spans 14 amino acids. V gave up 2 bases and J gave up 2 bases, with 8 bases separating them. The CDR3 DNA reads as TGTGCCAGCTCACCAGCGAGGGTCACAGATACGCAGTATTTT. Protein sequence: CASSPARVTDTQYF.

The chain links TRBV4-1 to TRBJ2-7; D perhaps matches TRBD2 (6 bases). The CDR3 sequence is 16 residues long. Trimming removed 3 bases from V and 2 bases from J, with 17 bases in between. Germline V gives CDR1 MGHRA, CDR2 YSYEKL. The CDR3 loop is CASSQVEAGEAYEQYF. CDR3 nucleotide sequence: TGCGCCAGCAGCCAGGTCGAAGCGGGTGAGGCCTACGAGCAGTACTTC.